These 21 T cell receptor beta chains were all obtained from the same sample, sequenced in a study of CD8+ T cells in alopecia areata. Treatment noted: oral pan-JAK inhibitor, 5-10 mg twice daily. Extracted RNA was reverse transcribed, and the resulting cDNA served as sequencing template. Using immunoSEQ multiplex PCR, the repertoire was profiled, and TCRdb retains in-frame clones only, with some absent. Of under 150,000 clones listed, less than 60% are singletons. Material: CD4+ T cells sorted from blood, obtained at week 24, from a patient treated with tofacitinib. These receptors were obtained from a human donor with alopecia areata.

The rearrangement uses TRBV30 and TRBJ1-1; D is unresolved. The CDR3 length is 11 residues. Germline loops: CDR1 GTSNPN, CDR2 SVGIG (reference sequence). Trimming removed 8 bases at V and 7 bases at J, with 14 bases between. The CDR3 DNA reads as TGTGCCGCCGCCGTTCCTTATGAAGCTTTCTTT. Its protein is CAAAVPYEAFF.

The V and J genes are TRBV30 and TRBJ1-6; 7 nucleotides align to TRBD1. J was trimmed by 5 bases and V by 8 bases; bases with no gene match: 12. CDR1 is GTSNPN, CDR2 SVGIG, per germline (reference sequence). The CDR3 is made up of 15 amino acids. The CDR3 loop reads CAGGVTGQHNSPLHF. CDR3 sequence (DNA): TGTGCCGGGGGGGTGACGGGACAGCATAATTCACCCCTCCACTTT.

The chain is built from TRBV28 and TRBJ2-3, with 9 positions matching TRBD1. The J segment lost 2 bases and the V segment lost 4 bases, leaving 7 bases of the junction unmatched. CDR1 MDHEN and CDR2 SYDVKM come from the germline V gene. CDR3 length: 16 residues. The CDR3 sequence is CASSSWTGVVTDTQYF. Here the CDR3 DNA reads TGTGCCAGCAGTTCCTGGACAGGGGTAGTCACAGATACGCAGTATTTT. The variable domain in full, completed from reference TRBV28 and TRBJ2-3, reads DVKVTQSSRYLVKRTGEKVFLECVQDMDHENMFWYRQDPGLGLRLIYFSYDVKMKEKGDIPEGYSVSREKKERFSLILESASTNQTSMYLCASSSWTGVVTDTQYFGPGTRLTVL.

The rearrangement links TRBV6-1 to TRBJ2-5; D is possibly TRBD1 (6 bases). CDR1 and CDR2 from the germline V gene are MNHNS and SASEGT. The length of the CDR3 is 13 residues. Trimming removed 6 bases from V and 1 base from J, with 9 bases in between. CDR3 protein: CASRQGPQETQYF. The CDR3 nucleotides read TGTGCCAGCAGACAGGGTCCCCAAGAGACCCAGTACTTC.

The V gene is TRBV4-2, the J gene TRBJ2-5, with 7 bases matching TRBD2. V dropped 0 bases and J dropped 5; count of bases not matched to a gene: 12. The CDR3 has 17 residues. From germline, CDR1 is LGHNA and CDR2 YNFKEQ. The CDR3 nucleotides are TGTGCCAGCAGCCAAGATCGTGGGTCTATGGGGGGGGAGACCCAGTACTTC. It specifies CASSQDRGSMGGETQYF.

The chain carries TRBV7-2 and TRBJ2-7; D may be TRBD2 (5 bases). The CDR3 is made up of 13 amino acids. From germline, CDR1 is SGHTA and CDR2 FQGNSA. Trimming shortened V by 4 bases and J by 4 bases, and 11 bases separated the two germline ends. CDR3 sequence (DNA): TGTGCCAGCAGCTCAAGACTATCGTACGAGCAGTACTTC. Its translation: CASSSRLSYEQYF. Complete variable domain (other parts from reference TRBV7-2 and TRBJ2-7): GAGVSQSPSNKVTEKGKDVELRCDPISGHTALYWYRQSLGQGLEFLIYFQGNSAPDKSGLPSDRFSAERTGGSVSTLTIQRTQQEDSAVYLCASSSRLSYEQYFGPGTRLTVT.

The chain combines TRBV29-1 with TRBJ2-5, with D uncertain. This CDR3 spans 12 amino acids. Trimming pared 4 bases from V and 0 bases from J, leaving 6 bases between. Germline CDR1 and CDR2: SQVTM and ANQGSEA. DNA of the CDR3: TGCAGCGTTGGGTTATACCAAGAGACCCAGTACTTC. The encoded protein is CSVGLYQETQYF.

This clone has a handful of counts. V gene TRBV7-2 combines with J gene TRBJ2-7, with D possibly matching TRBD1 (5 bases). V lost 1 base and J 2 bases, leaving 9 bases between the germline ends. Germline V gene lookup returns CDR1 SGHTA and CDR2 FQGNSA. The CDR3 sequence is 14 residues long. In DNA, the CDR3 is TGTGCCAGCAGCTTAGGGGGCAAGCCCTACGAGCAGTACTTC. Its translation: CASSLGGKPYEQYF. The entire variable domain, with the rest obtained from reference TRBV7-2 and TRBJ2-7, is as follows: GAGVSQSPSNKVTEKGKDVELRCDPISGHTALYWYRQSLGQGLEFLIYFQGNSAPDKSGLPSDRFSAERTGGSVSTLTIQRTQQEDSAVYLCASSLGGKPYEQYFGPGTRLTVT.

V usage is TRBV28 and J usage is TRBJ1-1; TRBD1 agrees at 7 bases. Germline V CDR1 and CDR2: MDHEN, SYDVKM. This CDR3 is built from 12 residues. V lost 7 bases, J lost 4 bases, and 3 bases stayed unmatched. CDR3 sequence: CASTQGGTEAFF. The CDR3 DNA reads as TGTGCCAGCACGCAGGGGGGCACTGAAGCTTTCTTT.

V and J are TRBV5-1 and TRBJ2-7; possibly TRBD1 or TRBD2 for D (5 bases each). This CDR3 spans 12 amino acids. V gave up 5 bases and J gave up 6 bases, with 12 bases separating them. From germline, CDR1 is SGHRS and CDR2 YFSETQ. The CDR3 region is CASRVGEREQYF. The CDR3 nucleotides read TGCGCCAGCAGAGTGGGGGAGCGCGAGCAGTACTTC.

This clone showed up just once. The chain has TRBV5-6 and TRBJ1-2; D gene ambiguous. This CDR3 is 17 amino acids long. CDR1 SGHDT and CDR2 YYEEEE come from the germline V gene. V dropped 1 base and J dropped 0 bases, with 16 bases sitting between them. CDR3 in amino acids: CASSLYHSIRSNYGYTF. The CDR3 DNA reads TGTGCCAGCAGCTTGTACCACAGCATCCGGTCTAACTATGGCTACACCTTC.

The rearrangement uses TRBV4-3 and TRBJ2-3; no firm D call. Germline assignment: CDR1 LGHNA and CDR2 YSLEER. V lost 1 base and J 3 bases, leaving 14 bases between the germline ends. The CDR3 sequence is 16 residues long. The CDR3 bases are TGCGCCAGCAGCCAAGGGAGCTCCCCTAGGACAGATACGCAGTATTTT. Translating it yields CASSQGSSPRTDTQYF.

This clone came up many times. The chain couples TRBV7-2 to TRBJ1-4; 12 positions agree with TRBD1. After removal of 5 bases from V and 2 bases from J, the junction contained 3 bases not matched to a gene. Looked up from germline, CDR1 is SGHTA and CDR2 is FQGNSA. This CDR3 is 16 amino acids long. This CDR3 is CASSGGTGGTNEKLFF. Written as DNA, the CDR3 is TGTGCCAGCAGCGGGGGGACAGGGGGCACTAATGAAAAACTGTTTTTT. Full variable domain (missing parts from reference TRBV7-2 and TRBJ1-4): GAGVSQSPSNKVTEKGKDVELRCDPISGHTALYWYRQSLGQGLEFLIYFQGNSAPDKSGLPSDRFSAERTGGSVSTLTIQRTQQEDSAVYLCASSGGTGGTNEKLFFGSGTQLSVL.

V and J are TRBV29-1 and TRBJ1-1; the match to TRBD1 covers 9 bases. The junction had 1 base not matched to a gene; V was cut back by 4 bases and J by 1 base. Looked up from germline, CDR1 is SQVTM and CDR2 is ANQGSEA. This CDR3 region has 13 residues. This CDR3 is CSVGDRANTEAFF. CDR3 nucleotide sequence: TGCAGCGTTGGGGACAGGGCGAACACTGAAGCTTTCTTT.

V gene TRBV7-9 combines with J gene TRBJ2-3; the match to TRBD2 covers 12 bases. Germline CDR1 SEHNR, CDR2 FQNEAQ (reference sequence). CDR3 size: 14 residues. J gave up 2 bases and V 8 bases, and 2 bases lay outside the gene matches. Here the CDR3 DNA reads TGTGCCAGCCGACTAGCGGGGGCCACAGATACGCAGTATTTT. Translating gives CASRLAGATDTQYF. The complete variable domain, with remaining parts taken from reference TRBV7-9 and TRBJ2-3, reads DTGVSQNPRHKITKRGQNVTFRCDPISEHNRLYWYRQTLGQGPEFLTYFQNEAQLEKSRLLSDRFSAERPKGSFSTLEIQRTEQGDSAMYLCASRLAGATDTQYFGPGTRLTVL.

This clone was counted a few times. The V gene is TRBV29-1, the J gene TRBJ1-2; D possibly corresponds to TRBD1 (6 bases). The CDR3 sequence is 12 residues long. Trimming took 7 bases from V and 8 from J, leaving 17 bases between them. Germline V lookup: CDR1 SQVTM, CDR2 ANQGSEA. As DNA, the CDR3 is TGCAGCGCAGGGGACGGTCCAAGGGGCTACACCTTC. Its protein is CSAGDGPRGYTF.

This chain links TRBV15 with TRBJ2-2; the D gene is possibly TRBD2 (5 bases). The ends were cut back, 1 base at V and 5 bases at J, with 11 bases in the middle. The length of the CDR3 is 15 residues. Per the germline V gene, CDR1 is LNHNV and CDR2 is YYDKDF (reference sequence). CDR3 sequence reads: CATSRAQSGTGELFF. The DNA of the CDR3 is TGTGCCACCAGCAGAGCCCAGTCGGGAACCGGGGAGCTGTTTTTT.

This clone was observed once. This rearrangement joins TRBV7-2 to TRBJ1-1; no clear D gene. The CDR3 covers 15 residues. CDR1 and CDR2 from the germline V gene are SGHTA and FQGNSA. Trimming stripped 0 bases from V and 1 base from J, with 9 bases between. The CDR3 sequence: CASSLANTRNTEAFF. CDR3 DNA sequence: TGTGCCAGCAGCTTAGCTAATACTCGGAACACTGAAGCTTTCTTT.

A few counts support this clone. This chain joins TRBV29-1 and TRBJ2-7; D is ambiguous. Per the germline V gene, CDR1 is SQVTM and CDR2 is ANQGSEA. Trimming removed 7 bases at V and 2 bases at J, with 15 bases between. The CDR3 is 13 residues long. DNA of the CDR3: TGCAGCGCAAACAGAACGAATACCTACGAGCAGTACTTC. This codes for CSANRTNTYEQYF.

The chain combines TRBV15 with TRBJ2-1; perhaps TRBD1 as D (6 bases). V lost 1 base, J lost 4 bases, and 11 bases lay in between. CDR1 is LNHNV, CDR2 YYDKDF, per germline (reference sequence). The CDR3 totals 15 residues. The CDR3 sequence: CATSRAGQSYNEQFF. CDR3 sequence (DNA): TGTGCCACCAGCAGAGCTGGACAGTCGTACAATGAGCAGTTCTTC.

This clone was counted only a few times. This sequence joins TRBV18 and TRBJ2-3; 12 nucleotides match TRBD2. This CDR3 comprises 16 residues. V lost 3 bases and J lost 5; bases outside the gene matches: 6. The germline CDR1 and CDR2 sequences are KGHSH and LQKENI. Here the CDR3 reads CASSPLGLAGRDTQYF. As DNA, the CDR3 is TGTGCCAGCTCACCCCTTGGACTAGCGGGGAGAGATACGCAGTATTTT.